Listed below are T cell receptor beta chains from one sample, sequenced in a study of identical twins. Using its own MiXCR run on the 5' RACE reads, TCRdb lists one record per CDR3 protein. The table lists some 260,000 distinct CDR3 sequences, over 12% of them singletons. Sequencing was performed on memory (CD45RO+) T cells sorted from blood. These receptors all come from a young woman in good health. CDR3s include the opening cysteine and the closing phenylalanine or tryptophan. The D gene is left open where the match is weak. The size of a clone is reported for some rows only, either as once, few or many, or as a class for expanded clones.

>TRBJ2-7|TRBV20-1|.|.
CSARIAGLTYEQYF
TGCAGTGCTAGAATCGCAGGTCTAACCTACGAGCAGTACTTC
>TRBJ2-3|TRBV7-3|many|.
CASSTSVTDTQYF
TGTGCCAGCTCCACTAGTGTCACAGATACGCAGTATTTT
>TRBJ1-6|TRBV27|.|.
CASRADGSSYNSPLHF
TGTGCCAGCAGGGCAGACGGTAGCTCCTATAATTCACCCCTCCACTTT
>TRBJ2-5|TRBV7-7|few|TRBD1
CASSLGGTDQETQYF
TGTGCCAGCAGCTTAGGGGGGACAGACCAAGAGACCCAGTACTTC
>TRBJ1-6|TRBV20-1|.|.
CSASRGSNNSPLHF
TGCAGTGCTAGTAGGGGATCAAATAATTCACCCCTCCACTTT
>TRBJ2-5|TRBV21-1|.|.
CASSKIHGSAEQETQYF
TGTGCCAGCAGCAAAATCCACGGGAGCGCGGAGCAAGAGACCCAGTACTTC
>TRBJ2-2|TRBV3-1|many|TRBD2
CASSLGLAGGGTGELFF
TGTGCCAGCAGCCTAGGACTAGCGGGAGGGGGCACCGGGGAGCTGTTTTTT
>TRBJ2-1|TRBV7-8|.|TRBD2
CASSLGLAEYNEQFF
TGTGCCAGCAGCTTAGGACTAGCGGAGTACAATGAGCAGTTCTTC
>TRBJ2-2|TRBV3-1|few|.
CASSESSGTGELFF
TGTGCCAGCAGCGAGTCGTCGGGCACCGGGGAGCTGTTTTTT
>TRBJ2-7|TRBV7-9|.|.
CASSTQGTGVVEQYF
TGTGCCAGCAGCACCCAGGGCACTGGCGTGGTGGAGCAGTACTTC
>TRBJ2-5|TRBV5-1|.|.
CASSLEGGGETKYF
TGCGCCAGCAGCTTGGAAGGGGGCGGGGAGACCAAGTACTTC
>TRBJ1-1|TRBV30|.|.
CAWSDSFISGFF
TGTGCCTGGAGTGACAGCTTTATCTCGGGTTTCTTT
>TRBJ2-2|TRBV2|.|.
CASSEGGWSGELFF
TGTGCCAGCAGTGAAGGGGGATGGTCCGGGGAGCTGTTTTTT
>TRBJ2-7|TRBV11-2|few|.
CASSQIRGKLGEQYF
TGTGCCAGCAGCCAAATTCGGGGGAAGTTGGGCGAGCAGTACTTC
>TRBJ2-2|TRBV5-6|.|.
CASSIQAGTGELFF
TGTGCCAGCAGCATCCAGGCCGGTACCGGGGAGCTGTTTTTT
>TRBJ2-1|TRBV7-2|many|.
CASSLFRTTNEQFF
TGTGCCAGCAGCTTATTCCGAACTACCAATGAGCAGTTCTTC
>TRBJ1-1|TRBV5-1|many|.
CASSLGSNTEAFF
TGCGCCAGCAGCTTGGGATCGAACACTGAAGCTTTCTTT
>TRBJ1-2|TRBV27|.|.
CASSLSGRINYGYTF
TGTGCCAGCAGTTTATCGGGGCGGATTAACTATGGCTACACCTTC
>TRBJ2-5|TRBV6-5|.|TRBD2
CASSFGPGGKETQYF
TGTGCCAGCAGTTTCGGCCCGGGGGGAAAAGAGACCCAGTACTTC
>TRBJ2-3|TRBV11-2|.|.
CASSLGVAADTQYF
TGTGCCAGCAGCTTAGGGGTGGCCGCAGATACGCAGTATTTT
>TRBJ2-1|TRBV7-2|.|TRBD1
CASSMTGGGDEQFF
TGTGCCAGCAGCATGACAGGGGGGGGAGATGAGCAGTTCTTC
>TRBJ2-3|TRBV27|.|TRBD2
CASSLRGGEIPSTDTQYF
TGTGCCAGCAGTTTACGGGGGGGGGAAATTCCTAGCACAGATACGCAGTATTTT
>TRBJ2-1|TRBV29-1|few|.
CSAELAAEQFF
TGCAGCGCAGAGTTAGCGGCTGAGCAGTTCTTC
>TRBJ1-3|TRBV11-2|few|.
CASSLASIWSGNTIYF
TGTGCCAGCAGCTTAGCCTCGATTTGGTCTGGAAACACCATATATTTT
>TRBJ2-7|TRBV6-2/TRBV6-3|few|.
CASSYSELQEQYF
TGTGCCAGCAGTTACTCGGAACTCCAGGAGCAGTACTTC
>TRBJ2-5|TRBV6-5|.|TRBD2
CASSYGRLAGSQETQYF
TGTGCCAGCAGTTACGGACGACTAGCGGGGAGTCAAGAGACCCAGTACTTC
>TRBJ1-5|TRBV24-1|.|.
CATSDSSFGGQPQHF
TGTGCCACCAGTGATTCTAGCTTTGGGGGACAGCCCCAGCATTTT
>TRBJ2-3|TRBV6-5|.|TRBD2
CASSYRGASGRSADTQYF
TGTGCCAGCAGTTACCGAGGGGCTAGCGGGAGATCCGCAGATACGCAGTATTTT
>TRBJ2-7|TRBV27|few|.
CASSPLISSYEQYF
TGTGCCAGCAGTCCCCTTATAAGCTCCTACGAGCAGTACTTC
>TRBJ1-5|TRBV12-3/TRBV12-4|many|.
CASSLGDNNQPQHF
TGTGCCAGCAGTTTAGGGGACAACAATCAGCCCCAGCATTTT
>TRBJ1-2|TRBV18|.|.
CASSPGGTSDYGYTF
TGTGCCAGCTCGCCTGGAGGGACAAGCGATTATGGCTACACCTTC
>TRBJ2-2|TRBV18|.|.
CASSPQRENTGELFF
TGTGCCAGCTCCCCACAACGGGAGAACACCGGGGAGCTGTTTTTT
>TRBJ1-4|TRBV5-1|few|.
CASSRGQKGEKLFF
TGCGCCAGCAGCAGAGGACAGAAAGGTGAAAAACTGTTTTTT
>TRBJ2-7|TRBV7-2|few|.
CARGPRDEQYF
TGTGCCCGCGGCCCCAGAGACGAGCAGTACTTC
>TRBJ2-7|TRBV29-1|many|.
CSVIAQSYEQYF
TGCAGCGTGATCGCACAGTCTTACGAGCAGTACTTC
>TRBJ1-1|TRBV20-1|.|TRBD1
CSARDLRGLTEAFF
TGCAGTGCTAGAGATTTAAGGGGGCTCACTGAAGCTTTCTTT
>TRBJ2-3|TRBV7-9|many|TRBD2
CASSFRTSGPGTQYF
TGTGCCAGCAGCTTCAGGACTAGCGGTCCGGGTACGCAGTATTTT
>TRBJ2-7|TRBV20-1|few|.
CSAQKLQTYEQYF
TGCAGTGCGCAGAAACTTCAAACCTACGAGCAGTACTTC
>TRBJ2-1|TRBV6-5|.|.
CASSYGLDNEQFF
TGTGCCAGCAGTTATGGCCTAGACAATGAGCAGTTCTTC
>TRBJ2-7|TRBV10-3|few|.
CAISVGEQAYEQYF
TGTGCCATCAGTGTGGGGGAACAGGCCTACGAGCAGTACTTC
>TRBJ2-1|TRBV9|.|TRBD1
CASSLQGASYNEQFF
TGTGCCAGCAGCCTACAGGGGGCATCCTACAATGAGCAGTTCTTC
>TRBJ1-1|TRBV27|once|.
CASSSRGSNTEAFF
TGTGCCAGCAGTTCCCGGGGTTCGAACACTGAAGCTTTCTTT
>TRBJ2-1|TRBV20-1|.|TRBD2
CSASRPSGGFTYNEQFF
TGCAGTGCTTCCAGGCCTAGCGGGGGGTTTACCTACAATGAGCAGTTCTTC
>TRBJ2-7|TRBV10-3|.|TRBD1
CAISVPGQRDEQYF
TGTGCCATCAGTGTCCCGGGACAGAGGGACGAGCAGTACTTC
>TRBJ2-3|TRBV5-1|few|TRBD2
CASIPVAGADTQYF
TGCGCCAGCATACCAGTAGCGGGAGCAGATACGCAGTATTTT
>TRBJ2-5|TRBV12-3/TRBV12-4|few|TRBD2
CASSFGTSGVQETQYF
TGTGCCAGCAGTTTCGGGACTAGCGGGGTACAAGAGACCCAGTACTTC